Listed below are T cell receptor beta chains from one sample, sequenced in a study of CD8 T cells in Susac syndrome. In TCRdb, the immunoSEQ multiplex PCR reads were re-called with MiXCR into one record per CDR3 protein. This table has 100,000 to 150,000 distinct CDR3 sequences, around 96% appearing once. Sequenced: CD4+ T cells from PBMCs. Receptors originate from a human donor in good health. Both conserved end residues are part of each CDR3. A D gene is named only where the DNA matches it firmly.

V,J,D,CDR3,DNA
TRBV10-3,TRBJ2-3,-,CAISELSETDTQYF,TGTGCCATCAGTGAATTGTCTGAAACAGATACGCAGTATTTT
TRBV19,TRBJ2-1,-,CASSDSYNEQFF,TGTGCCAGTAGCGACAGCTACAATGAGCAGTTCTTC
TRBV9,TRBJ1-2,-,CASSGGGPNYGYTF,TGTGCCAGCAGCGGCGGGGGCCCGAACTATGGCTACACCTTC
TRBV29-1,TRBJ1-2,TRBD1,CSVSGQGDYGYTF,TGCAGCGTTTCCGGACAGGGGGACTATGGCTACACCTTC
TRBV18,TRBJ1-1,-,CASSPPTPTAFF,TGTGCCAGCTCACCACCGACACCCACAGCTTTCTTT
TRBV7-9,TRBJ1-1,-,CASSFPGTLIEAFF,TGTGCCAGCAGCTTTCCAGGTACTCTAATCGAAGCTTTCTTT
TRBV5-6,TRBJ2-1,TRBD1,CASSWEGGQGTEQFF,TGTGCCAGCAGCTGGGAGGGGGGACAGGGAACGGAGCAGTTCTTC
TRBV7-2,TRBJ1-1,-,CASSLIRGGDTEAFF,TGTGCCAGCAGCTTAATACGGGGCGGAGACACTGAAGCTTTCTTT
TRBV3-1,TRBJ1-2,-,CASSQPGARGYTF,TGTGCCAGCAGCCAACCGGGGGCGCGGGGCTACACCTTC
TRBV20-1,TRBJ1-2,-,CSARDLDTSYGYTF,TGCAGTGCTAGAGATCTTGACACCTCCTATGGCTACACCTTC
TRBV7-9,TRBJ2-1,-,CASSPRWQLHAYNEQFF,TGTGCCAGCAGCCCTCGCTGGCAGCTTCACGCCTACAATGAGCAGTTCTTC